The rows below give T cell receptor beta chains drawn from one sample of a study of blood T cell repertoires in COVID-19. Profiling relied on immunoSEQ multiplex PCR, and the TCRdb table lists in-frame clones only, not all of them. Of 500,000 or so clones listed, about 85% are singletons. The sample comprised PBMCs or T cells enriched from blood (not recorded which). These receptors were taken from a woman aged 18-30 years who had recovered from COVID-19. Both conserved end residues are part of each CDR3. The D gene is left open where the match is weak. For some rows the clone size is stated as once, few or many, or as a class when expanded; others skip it.

abundance: .; d_gene: TRBD1; v_gene: TRBV3-1/TRBV3-2; j_gene: TRBJ1-1; CDR3nt: TGTGCCAGCAGCCCGTCACAGGGGGAAGCTTTCTTT; CDR3aa: CASSPSQGEAFF
abundance: few; d_gene: TRBD1; v_gene: TRBV6-5; j_gene: TRBJ1-2; CDR3nt: TGTGCCAGCAGTTACTCCTCAGGGGGCTATGGCTACACCTTC; CDR3aa: CASSYSSGGYGYTF
abundance: .; d_gene: TRBD2; v_gene: TRBV6-4; j_gene: TRBJ2-3; CDR3nt: TGTGCCAGCAGAACTAGCGGGGAGTTAGGAGATACGCAGTATTTT; CDR3aa: CASRTSGELGDTQYF
abundance: .; d_gene: .; v_gene: TRBV5-1; j_gene: TRBJ1-3; CDR3nt: TGCGCCAGCAGCTTAGGAGGGATCGCTGGAAACACCATATATTTT; CDR3aa: CASSLGGIAGNTIYF
abundance: once; d_gene: .; v_gene: TRBV5-5; j_gene: TRBJ2-7; CDR3nt: TGTGCCAGCAGCTTGGATACAGGGCGAATATACTACGAGCAGTACTTC; CDR3aa: CASSLDTGRIYYEQYF
abundance: .; d_gene: .; v_gene: TRBV6-5; j_gene: TRBJ1-5; CDR3nt: TGTGCCAGCACCGGGGGTAATAGCAATCAGCCCCAGCATTTT; CDR3aa: CASTGGNSNQPQHF
abundance: .; d_gene: .; v_gene: TRBV11-2; j_gene: TRBJ1-1; CDR3nt: TGTGCCAGCAGCCCACGGGTTTCGGGGAACACTGAAGCTTTCTTT; CDR3aa: CASSPRVSGNTEAFF
abundance: .; d_gene: TRBD1; v_gene: TRBV2; j_gene: TRBJ1-6; CDR3nt: TGTGCCAGCAGTCTCGAACAGGGGAATAATTCACCCCTCCACTTT; CDR3aa: CASSLEQGNNSPLHF
abundance: once; d_gene: .; v_gene: TRBV19; j_gene: TRBJ1-2; CDR3nt: TGTGCCAGTAGTATCGGACACAGGGTTATCGGTGGCTACACCTTC; CDR3aa: CASSIGHRVIGGYTF
abundance: .; d_gene: .; v_gene: TRBV5-1; j_gene: TRBJ2-1; CDR3nt: TGCGCCAGCAGCCTAGACGACACAGGGAACACCTACAATGAGCAGTTCTTC; CDR3aa: CASSLDDTGNTYNEQFF
abundance: .; d_gene: .; v_gene: TRBV12-3/TRBV12-4; j_gene: TRBJ1-5; CDR3nt: TGTGCCAGCAGTTTTAAAAGGGGGGGAGAGCATTTT; CDR3aa: CASSFKRGGEHF
abundance: .; d_gene: .; v_gene: TRBV2; j_gene: TRBJ1-1; CDR3nt: TGTGCCAGCAGTGAAGCGCTTCGGGGTAGAGACACTGAAGCTTTCTTT; CDR3aa: CASSEALRGRDTEAFF
abundance: .; d_gene: .; v_gene: TRBV13; j_gene: TRBJ1-4; CDR3nt: TGTGCCAGCAGCGCCCAGGGAGAAAAACTGTTTTTT; CDR3aa: CASSAQGEKLFF
abundance: .; d_gene: TRBD1; v_gene: TRBV30; j_gene: TRBJ1-1; CDR3nt: TGTGCCTGGAGTTTTACAGGGGGGGCGGCTGAAGCTTTCTTT; CDR3aa: CAWSFTGGAAEAFF
abundance: .; d_gene: TRBD2; v_gene: TRBV27; j_gene: TRBJ2-3; CDR3nt: TGTGCCAGCAGCCAGGTGGCGGGGGCAGATACGCAGTATTTT; CDR3aa: CASSQVAGADTQYF
abundance: .; d_gene: .; v_gene: TRBV27; j_gene: TRBJ1-2; CDR3nt: TGTGCCAGCAGTTTTTGGGGGGGGCCCTTGACCTTC; CDR3aa: CASSFWGGPLTF
abundance: .; d_gene: .; v_gene: TRBV6-5; j_gene: TRBJ1-2; CDR3nt: TGTGCCAGCAGTTCATCTGCGGACAGAGGCTACACCTTC; CDR3aa: CASSSSADRGYTF
abundance: .; d_gene: .; v_gene: TRBV7-2; j_gene: TRBJ2-2; CDR3nt: TGTGCCAGCAGCTCCCCGGGTGGAATCGGGGAGCTGTTTTTT; CDR3aa: CASSSPGGIGELFF
abundance: .; d_gene: .; v_gene: TRBV7-9; j_gene: TRBJ1-4; CDR3nt: TGTGCCAGCAGCCGAGCCCTAAGGGAGGGCCAGGAAAAACTGTTTTTT; CDR3aa: CASSRALREGQEKLFF
abundance: few; d_gene: TRBD1; v_gene: TRBV5-1; j_gene: TRBJ1-5; CDR3nt: TGCGCCAGCAGCGTGACAGGGCTTAATCAGCCCCAGCATTTT; CDR3aa: CASSVTGLNQPQHF
abundance: .; d_gene: TRBD1; v_gene: TRBV28; j_gene: TRBJ1-1; CDR3nt: TGTGCCAGCAGCTCCGACAGGGGGCTAACTGAAGCTTTCTTT; CDR3aa: CASSSDRGLTEAFF
abundance: once; d_gene: .; v_gene: TRBV6-5; j_gene: TRBJ1-2; CDR3nt: TGTGCCAGCACCCGGGACACCTCTTATTCCTATGGCTACACCTTC; CDR3aa: CASTRDTSYSYGYTF
abundance: .; d_gene: TRBD1; v_gene: TRBV5-4; j_gene: TRBJ1-1; CDR3nt: TGTGCCAGCTCCCCAATATGGACAGGGAGCACTGAAGCTTTCTTT; CDR3aa: CASSPIWTGSTEAFF
abundance: .; d_gene: .; v_gene: TRBV2; j_gene: TRBJ1-1; CDR3nt: TGTGCCAGCAGCGATGAGGGTGAAGCTTTCTTT; CDR3aa: CASSDEGEAFF
abundance: .; d_gene: .; v_gene: TRBV3-1/TRBV3-2; j_gene: TRBJ2-7; CDR3nt: TGTGCCAGCAGCCAAGGTCAGGGGGGCCACGAGCAGTACTTC; CDR3aa: CASSQGQGGHEQYF
abundance: once; d_gene: TRBD2; v_gene: TRBV6-6; j_gene: TRBJ2-3; CDR3nt: TGTGCCAGCAGCCGACGGACTAGCGGGGGCCTAGATACGCAGTATTTT; CDR3aa: CASSRRTSGGLDTQYF
abundance: few; d_gene: TRBD1; v_gene: TRBV7-9; j_gene: TRBJ1-5; CDR3nt: TGTGCCAGCAGTCATGGGACAGAGCATCAGCCCCAGCATTTT; CDR3aa: CASSHGTEHQPQHF
abundance: .; d_gene: .; v_gene: TRBV10-3; j_gene: TRBJ2-5; CDR3nt: TGTGCCATTTCGGGGGTAGACGAGACCCAGTACTTC; CDR3aa: CAISGVDETQYF
abundance: .; d_gene: TRBD1; v_gene: TRBV7-6; j_gene: TRBJ1-3; CDR3nt: TGTGCCAGCAGCTCCCGAGACAGGGAATATGGAAACACCATATATTTT; CDR3aa: CASSSRDREYGNTIYF
abundance: .; d_gene: .; v_gene: TRBV19; j_gene: TRBJ1-1; CDR3nt: TGTGCCAGTCAGGGATATGAAACTGAAGCTTTCTTT; CDR3aa: CASQGYETEAFF
abundance: .; d_gene: TRBD1; v_gene: TRBV6-5; j_gene: TRBJ1-2; CDR3nt: TGTGCCAGCAGTTACTCGGAGGGGGCACACTATGGCTACACCTTC; CDR3aa: CASSYSEGAHYGYTF
abundance: .; d_gene: TRBD1; v_gene: TRBV7-9; j_gene: TRBJ1-2; CDR3nt: TGTGCCAGCAGCCCTACAGGGGGCGTCTATGGCTACACCTTC; CDR3aa: CASSPTGGVYGYTF
abundance: .; d_gene: TRBD1; v_gene: TRBV7-3; j_gene: TRBJ1-2; CDR3nt: TGTGCCAGCAGCGCCGGGACAGGCTATGGCTACACCTTC; CDR3aa: CASSAGTGYGYTF
abundance: .; d_gene: .; v_gene: TRBV5-1; j_gene: TRBJ1-2; CDR3nt: TGCGCCAGCAGCCCCCTCCTAGTACTTCCGAACTATGGCTACACCTTC; CDR3aa: CASSPLLVLPNYGYTF
abundance: .; d_gene: .; v_gene: TRBV5-1; j_gene: TRBJ1-1; CDR3nt: TGCGCCAGCAGCTCCGGCCAGGGAACCACTGAAGCTTTCTTT; CDR3aa: CASSSGQGTTEAFF
abundance: once; d_gene: TRBD1; v_gene: TRBV30; j_gene: TRBJ1-4; CDR3nt: TGTGCCTGGAGGGGGACAGGGGGCCGGGGAAAACTGTTTTTT; CDR3aa: CAWRGTGGRGKLFF
abundance: .; d_gene: TRBD1; v_gene: TRBV28; j_gene: TRBJ1-1; CDR3nt: TGTGCCAGCATTGGGACAGGGGGCGCAATTGAAGCTTTCTTT; CDR3aa: CASIGTGGAIEAFF
abundance: .; d_gene: .; v_gene: TRBV30; j_gene: TRBJ1-1; CDR3nt: TGTGCCTGGAATCCGGCGGGGGGCGGAAACACTGAAGCTTTCTTT; CDR3aa: CAWNPAGGGNTEAFF
abundance: .; d_gene: .; v_gene: TRBV6-5; j_gene: TRBJ2-7; CDR3nt: TGTGCCAGCAGTTACTATCAGGGGTCGGTATACGAGCAGTACTTC; CDR3aa: CASSYYQGSVYEQYF
abundance: .; d_gene: .; v_gene: TRBV6-5; j_gene: TRBJ2-7; CDR3nt: TGTGCCAGCAGTTACTCTGCGGGATACGAGCAGTACTTC; CDR3aa: CASSYSAGYEQYF
abundance: .; d_gene: TRBD1; v_gene: TRBV5-6; j_gene: TRBJ2-2; CDR3nt: TGTGCCAGCAGCGTACAGGGGGTCAACGGGGAGCTGTTTTTT; CDR3aa: CASSVQGVNGELFF
abundance: .; d_gene: .; v_gene: TRBV19; j_gene: TRBJ2-5; CDR3nt: TGTGCCTCGAGGGAAGAAGAGACCCAGTACTTC; CDR3aa: CASREEETQYF
abundance: .; d_gene: .; v_gene: TRBV7-8; j_gene: TRBJ1-2; CDR3nt: TGTGCCAGCAGCCCGGCCGGGGACTATGGCTACACCTTC; CDR3aa: CASSPAGDYGYTF
abundance: .; d_gene: TRBD2; v_gene: TRBV11-2; j_gene: TRBJ2-1; CDR3nt: TGTGCCAGCAGCTTCGGGGGGGCCTACGGGAGCTCCTACAATGAGCAGTTCTTC; CDR3aa: CASSFGGAYGSSYNEQFF
abundance: .; d_gene: TRBD2; v_gene: TRBV5-1; j_gene: TRBJ2-1; CDR3nt: TGCGCCAGCAGCTTACTAGCGGGGGGTTCCTACAATGAGCAGTTCTTC; CDR3aa: CASSLLAGGSYNEQFF
abundance: .; d_gene: .; v_gene: TRBV19; j_gene: TRBJ2-3; CDR3nt: TGTGCCAGTAGTATAGTTGCTGGGGCTATCACAGATACGCAGTATTTT; CDR3aa: CASSIVAGAITDTQYF
abundance: .; d_gene: .; v_gene: TRBV2; j_gene: TRBJ1-4; CDR3nt: TGTGCCAGCAGTGAAATTCGGTTGGAGGCGAAAGAAAAACTGTTTTTT; CDR3aa: CASSEIRLEAKEKLFF
abundance: .; d_gene: .; v_gene: TRBV6-5; j_gene: TRBJ2-7; CDR3nt: TGTGCCAGCAGTTACCGTGGGGGACTCCTTCGCGAGCAGTACTTC; CDR3aa: CASSYRGGLLREQYF
abundance: once; d_gene: .; v_gene: TRBV12-3/TRBV12-4; j_gene: TRBJ1-2; CDR3nt: TGTGCCAGCAGTTTCGCAGGGGAATATGGCTACACCTTC; CDR3aa: CASSFAGEYGYTF
abundance: .; d_gene: TRBD1; v_gene: TRBV9; j_gene: TRBJ1-4; CDR3nt: TGTGCCAGCAGCGTTGGGACAGGGGAGGGTGAAAAACTGTTTTTT; CDR3aa: CASSVGTGEGEKLFF
abundance: .; d_gene: TRBD1; v_gene: TRBV5-1; j_gene: TRBJ1-2; CDR3nt: TGCGCCAGCTTCCCGGGACAGGGGGCAGCTGGCTACACCTTC; CDR3aa: CASFPGQGAAGYTF
abundance: .; d_gene: TRBD1; v_gene: TRBV19; j_gene: TRBJ2-2; CDR3nt: TGTGCCAGTAGCCCAGACAGGGGGGCCGGGGAGCTGTTTTTT; CDR3aa: CASSPDRGAGELFF
abundance: .; d_gene: TRBD1; v_gene: TRBV9; j_gene: TRBJ2-1; CDR3nt: TGTGCCAGCAGCGCCCGGGACAGGATCTGGAATGAGCAGTTCTTC; CDR3aa: CASSARDRIWNEQFF
abundance: once; d_gene: TRBD1; v_gene: TRBV5-6; j_gene: TRBJ1-1; CDR3nt: TGTGCCAGCAGCCTCCAACAGGGGGCGACCACTGAAGCTTTCTTT; CDR3aa: CASSLQQGATTEAFF
abundance: .; d_gene: .; v_gene: TRBV11-2; j_gene: TRBJ1-4; CDR3nt: TGTGCCAGCAGCCCACTTGAGGGCAACCGTGAAAAACTGTTTTTT; CDR3aa: CASSPLEGNREKLFF